This entry is about one TCR beta chain. These data belong to a study of blood T cell repertoires in COVID-19. Study context: Samples came from the United States, Italy and Spain, spanning acute and convalescent COVID-19.

From germline, CDR1 is MDHEN and CDR2 SYDVKM. The CDR3 sequence is 16 residues long. V shed 3 bases and J shed 4 bases, with 15 bases lying between them. Assay used: immunoSEQ multiplex PCR; TCRdb lists only in-frame clones, some missing. The profile covers 250,000 to 400,000 clones, with around 87% appearing a single time and 1% taken by the ten largest. This chain uses TRBV28 with TRBJ1-4; D might be TRBD1 (5 bases). The receptor was derived from a man aged 45 to 65 with active or convalescent COVID-19. Sequencing used peripheral blood. CDR3 residues: CASSFPDSAYNEKLFF. The CDR3 DNA sequence: TGTGCCAGCAGTTTTCCCGACAGCGCCTATAATGAAAAACTGTTTTTT.